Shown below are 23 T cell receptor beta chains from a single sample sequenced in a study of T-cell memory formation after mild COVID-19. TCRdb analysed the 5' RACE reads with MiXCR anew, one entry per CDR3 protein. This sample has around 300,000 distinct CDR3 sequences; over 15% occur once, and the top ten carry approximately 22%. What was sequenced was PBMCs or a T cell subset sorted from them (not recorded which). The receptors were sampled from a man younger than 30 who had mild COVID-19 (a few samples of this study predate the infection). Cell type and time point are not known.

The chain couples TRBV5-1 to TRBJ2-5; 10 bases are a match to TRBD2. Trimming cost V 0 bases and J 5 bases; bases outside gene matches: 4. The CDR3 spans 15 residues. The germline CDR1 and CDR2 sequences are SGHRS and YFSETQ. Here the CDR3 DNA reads TGCGCCAGCAGCTTGGCACTAGCGGGGCTGGAGACCCAGTACTTC. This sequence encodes CASSLALAGLETQYF.

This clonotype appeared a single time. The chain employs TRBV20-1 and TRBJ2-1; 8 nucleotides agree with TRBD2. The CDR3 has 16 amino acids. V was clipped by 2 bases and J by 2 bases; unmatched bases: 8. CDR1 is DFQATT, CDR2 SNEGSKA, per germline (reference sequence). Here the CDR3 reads CSARNSGGGAYNEQFF. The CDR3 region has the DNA TGCAGTGCTAGAAACAGCGGGGGCGGGGCCTACAATGAGCAGTTCTTC.

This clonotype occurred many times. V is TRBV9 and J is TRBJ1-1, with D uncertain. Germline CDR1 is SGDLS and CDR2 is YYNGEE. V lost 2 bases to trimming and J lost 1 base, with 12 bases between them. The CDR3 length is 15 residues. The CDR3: CASSVDSIWNTEAFF. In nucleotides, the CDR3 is TGTGCCAGCAGCGTTGATTCCATTTGGAACACTGAAGCTTTCTTT.

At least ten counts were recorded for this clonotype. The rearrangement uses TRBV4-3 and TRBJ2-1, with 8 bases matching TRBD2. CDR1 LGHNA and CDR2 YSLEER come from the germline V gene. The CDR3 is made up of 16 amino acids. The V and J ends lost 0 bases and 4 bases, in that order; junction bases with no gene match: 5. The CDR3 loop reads CASSQEEGLEYNEQFF. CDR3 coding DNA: TGCGCCAGCAGCCAAGAGGAGGGACTAGAGTACAATGAGCAGTTCTTC.

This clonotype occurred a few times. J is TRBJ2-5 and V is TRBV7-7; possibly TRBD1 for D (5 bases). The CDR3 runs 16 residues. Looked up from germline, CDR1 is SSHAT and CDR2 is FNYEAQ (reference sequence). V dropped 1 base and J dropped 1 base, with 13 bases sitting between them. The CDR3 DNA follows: TGTGCCAGCAGCTTAGATAGGGGCAGGTCCCAAGAGACCCAGTACTTC. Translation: CASSLDRGRSQETQYF.

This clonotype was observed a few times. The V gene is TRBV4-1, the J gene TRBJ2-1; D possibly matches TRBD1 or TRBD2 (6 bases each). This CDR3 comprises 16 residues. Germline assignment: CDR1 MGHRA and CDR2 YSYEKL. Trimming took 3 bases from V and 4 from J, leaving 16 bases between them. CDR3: CASSQGRWTEYNEQFF. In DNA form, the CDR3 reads TGCGCCAGCAGCCAGGGGAGGTGGACAGAGTACAATGAGCAGTTCTTC.

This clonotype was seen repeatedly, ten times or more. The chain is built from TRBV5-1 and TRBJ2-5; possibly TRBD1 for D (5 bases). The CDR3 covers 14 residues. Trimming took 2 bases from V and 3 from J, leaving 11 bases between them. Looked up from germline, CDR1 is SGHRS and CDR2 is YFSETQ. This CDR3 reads CASSFGQGKETQYF. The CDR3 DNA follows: TGCGCCAGCAGCTTTGGGCAGGGCAAAGAGACCCAGTACTTC.

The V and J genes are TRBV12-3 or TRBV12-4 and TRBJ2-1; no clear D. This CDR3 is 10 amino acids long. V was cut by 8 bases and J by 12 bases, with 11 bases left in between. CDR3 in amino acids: CASASKVQFF. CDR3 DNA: TGTGCCAGCGCGAGTAAAGTGCAGTTCTTC.

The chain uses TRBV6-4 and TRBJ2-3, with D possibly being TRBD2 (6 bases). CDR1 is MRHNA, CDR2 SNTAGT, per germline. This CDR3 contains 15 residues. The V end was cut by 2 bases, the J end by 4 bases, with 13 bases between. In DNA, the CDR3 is TGTGCCAGCAGTGACGGGGCCGGGGGTGCAGATACGCAGTATTTT. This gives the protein CASSDGAGGADTQYF.

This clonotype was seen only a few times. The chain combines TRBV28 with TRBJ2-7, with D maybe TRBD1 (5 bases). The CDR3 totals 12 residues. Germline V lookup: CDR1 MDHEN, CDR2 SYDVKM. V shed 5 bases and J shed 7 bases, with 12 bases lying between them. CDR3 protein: CASSGQGDEQYF. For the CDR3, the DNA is TGTGCCAGCAGTGGTCAGGGTGATGAGCAGTACTTC.

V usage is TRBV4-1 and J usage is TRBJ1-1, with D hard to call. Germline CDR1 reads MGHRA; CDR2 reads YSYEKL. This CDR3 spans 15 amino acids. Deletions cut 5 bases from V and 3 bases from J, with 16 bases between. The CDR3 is CASSVGFVGDTEAFF. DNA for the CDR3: TGCGCCAGCAGCGTAGGCTTCGTTGGGGACACTGAAGCTTTCTTT.

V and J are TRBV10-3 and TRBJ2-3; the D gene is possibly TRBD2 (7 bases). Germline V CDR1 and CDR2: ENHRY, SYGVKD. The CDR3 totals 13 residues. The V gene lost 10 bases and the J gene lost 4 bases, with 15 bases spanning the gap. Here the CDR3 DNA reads TGTGCCACACGAGAGGGGGGGGCAGATACGCAGTATTTT. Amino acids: CATREGGADTQYF.

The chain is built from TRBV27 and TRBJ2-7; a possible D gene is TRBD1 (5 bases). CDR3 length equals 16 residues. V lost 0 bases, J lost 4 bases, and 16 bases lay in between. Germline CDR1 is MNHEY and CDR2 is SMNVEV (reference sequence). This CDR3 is CASSLSGRVVRYEQYF. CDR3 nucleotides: TGTGCCAGCAGTTTATCAGGCAGGGTCGTTAGGTACGAGCAGTACTTC.

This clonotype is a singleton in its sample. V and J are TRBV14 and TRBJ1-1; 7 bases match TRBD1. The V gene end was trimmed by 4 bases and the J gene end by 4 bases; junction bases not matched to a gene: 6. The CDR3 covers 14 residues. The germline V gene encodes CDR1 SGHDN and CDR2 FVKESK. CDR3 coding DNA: TGTGCCAGCAGCCCCCGGACAGGAGGCACTGAAGCTTTCTTT. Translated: CASSPRTGGTEAFF.

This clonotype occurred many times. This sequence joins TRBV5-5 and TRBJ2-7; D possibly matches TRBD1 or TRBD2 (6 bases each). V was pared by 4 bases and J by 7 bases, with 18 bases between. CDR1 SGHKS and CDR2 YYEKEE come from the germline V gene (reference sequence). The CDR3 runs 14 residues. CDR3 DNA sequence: TGTGCCAGCAGCCCCGAAGGGGGGCTTAGGGAGCAGTACTTC. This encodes CASSPEGGLREQYF.

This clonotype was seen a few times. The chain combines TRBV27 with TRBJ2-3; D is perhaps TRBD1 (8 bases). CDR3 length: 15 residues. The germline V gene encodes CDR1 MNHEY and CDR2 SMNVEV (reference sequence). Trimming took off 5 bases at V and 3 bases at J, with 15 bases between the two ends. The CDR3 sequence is CASSTYRGGTDTQYF. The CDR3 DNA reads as TGTGCCAGCAGTACTTACAGGGGGGGAACAGATACGCAGTATTTT.

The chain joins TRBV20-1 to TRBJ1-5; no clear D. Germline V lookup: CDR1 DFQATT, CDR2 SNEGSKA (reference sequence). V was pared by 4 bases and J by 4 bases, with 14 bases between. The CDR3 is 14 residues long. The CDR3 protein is CSANPGHPNQPQHF. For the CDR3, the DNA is TGCAGTGCTAACCCGGGCCACCCAAATCAGCCCCAGCATTTT.

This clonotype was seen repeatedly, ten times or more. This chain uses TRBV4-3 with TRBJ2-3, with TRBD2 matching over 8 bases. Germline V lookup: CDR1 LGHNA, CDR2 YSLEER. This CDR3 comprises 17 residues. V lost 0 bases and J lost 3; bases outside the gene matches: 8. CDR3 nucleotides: TGCGCCAGCAGCCAAGATCTTCCGGGGGGGCAAACAGATACGCAGTATTTT. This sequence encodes CASSQDLPGGQTDTQYF.

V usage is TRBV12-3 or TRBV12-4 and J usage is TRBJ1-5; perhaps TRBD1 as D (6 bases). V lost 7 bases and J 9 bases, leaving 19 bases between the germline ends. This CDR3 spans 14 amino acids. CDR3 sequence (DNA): TGTGCCAGCACCGCTACCACAGGGCTAGGGCCCCAGCATTTT. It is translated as CASTATTGLGPQHF.

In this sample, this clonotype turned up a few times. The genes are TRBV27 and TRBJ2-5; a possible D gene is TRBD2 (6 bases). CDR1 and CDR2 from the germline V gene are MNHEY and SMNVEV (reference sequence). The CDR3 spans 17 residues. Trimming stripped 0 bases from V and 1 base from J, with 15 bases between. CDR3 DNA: TGTGCCAGCAGTTTATCGGGCCGGCGGGGAGGCCAAGAGACCCAGTACTTC. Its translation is CASSLSGRRGGQETQYF.

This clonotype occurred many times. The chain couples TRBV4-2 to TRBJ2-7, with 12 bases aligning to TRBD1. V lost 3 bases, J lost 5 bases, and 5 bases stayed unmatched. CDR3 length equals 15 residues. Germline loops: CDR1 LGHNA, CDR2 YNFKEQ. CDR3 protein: CASSQAGQGADEQYF. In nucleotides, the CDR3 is TGTGCCAGCAGCCAGGCGGGACAGGGGGCGGACGAGCAGTACTTC.

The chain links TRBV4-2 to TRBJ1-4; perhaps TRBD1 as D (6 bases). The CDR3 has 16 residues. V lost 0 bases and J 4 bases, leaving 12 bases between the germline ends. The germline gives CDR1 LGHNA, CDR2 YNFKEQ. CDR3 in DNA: TGTGCCAGCAGCCAAGAAGGTCGGACAGTTAATGAAAAACTGTTTTTT. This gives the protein CASSQEGRTVNEKLFF.

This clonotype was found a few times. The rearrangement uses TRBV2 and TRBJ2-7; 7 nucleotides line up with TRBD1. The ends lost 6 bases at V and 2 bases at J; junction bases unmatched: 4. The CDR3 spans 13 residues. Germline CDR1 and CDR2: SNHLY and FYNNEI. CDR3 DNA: TGTGCCAGCAGGGGGACAGCTCCCTACGAGCAGTACTTC. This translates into CASRGTAPYEQYF. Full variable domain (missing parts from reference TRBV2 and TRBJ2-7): EPEVTQTPSHQVTQMGQEVILRCVPISNHLYFYWYRQILGQKVEFLVSFYNNEISEKSEIFDDQFSVERPDGSNFTLKIRSTKLEDSAMYFCASRGTAPYEQYFGPGTRLTVT.